Listed below are T cell receptor beta chains from one sample, sequenced in a study of shared clonotypes between healthy human individuals. The table came from immunoSEQ multiplex PCR; TCRdb's copy has only in-frame clones and leaves some out. Among about 2.1 million clones listed, roughly 95% were seen once. The sequenced sample was naive CD8+ T cells from PBMCs. The receptors come from a man aged 18 to 30 in good health. Some clones in this sample may be carry-over from other donors' samples. The CDR3 runs from the conserved cysteine through the conserved F or W.

V,CDR3
TRBV28,CASSLGLAATYEQYF
TRBV9,CASSGGQGYEKLFF
TRBV4-1,CASSHGQLNTEAFF
TRBV27,CASSPSAGGQETQYF
TRBV5-6,CASSLFRTGKSERYEQYF
TRBV19,CASSIVYGGSQHF
TRBV29-1,CSVEIMGWQTQYF
TRBV5-4,CASSLPDSHSYNEQFF
TRBV10-2,CASSDYPGDGYTF
TRBV4-1,CASSQDQLAGLSTDTQYF
TRBV7-2,CASSPWTLQETQYF
TRBV28,CASSDRDSRTDTQYF
TRBV28,CASSSPRVGYQETQYF
TRBV6-1,CASSGQGGRQYGYTF
TRBV18,CASSPRQGVYNEQFF
TRBV27,CASSLSGAPNQPQHF
TRBV10-3,CAISESYGGQETQYF
TRBV9,CASSVGKKGTQYF
TRBV27,CASRDRGYEQYF
TRBV18,CASSPPGPGLRPF
TRBV15,CATSRETANTEAFF
TRBV5-4,CASSLDGGTVRGYTF
TRBV9,CASSSRGLEAFF
TRBV15,CATSRPGTFAYNEQFF
TRBV27,CASRLAWEQFF
TRBV27,CASSPVGANQPQHF
TRBV7-8,CASSLKLAGQDTQYF
TRBV4-1,CASSQESGSYEQYF
TRBV5-4,CASSLAAGNEQFF
TRBV10-3,CAISDSEAAFF
TRBV7-9,CASLDGTGNYEQYF
TRBV10-3,CASAEVVLPPYEQYF
TRBV27,CASSREGNTGELFF
TRBV4-1,CASSQLQGAATEAFF
TRBV27,CASSPLGTNNYNEQFF
TRBV4-2,CASSQGPGYEQYF
TRBV28,CASSFIDSSTDTQYF
TRBV14,CASSKLRPRGLAGLNTGELFF
TRBV7-8,CASSLGIGNQPQHF
TRBV13,CASSPGTQNTEAFF
TRBV11-2,CASSLWAFGQNNEQFF
TRBV10-3,CAISEVRSSPLHF
TRBV7-8,CASSEAGGPSYEQYF